This T cell receptor beta chain was sequenced for a study of post-analysis software for immune sequencing data. Notes on the study in general: Higher frequency in patients than in controls was seen for roughly five TRBV segments, with TRBV5-6, TRBV5-1 and TRBV20-1 among them.

Ten or more counts support this clonotype. As yet, its antigen is unknown. Unique molecular identifiers were carried by the TCR beta cDNA libraries. TCRdb reprocessed the PCR reads via MiXCR and lists one record per CDR3 protein. The sample gives fewer than 550,000 distinct CDR3 sequences, around 31% of which show up once; about 6% is in the top ten. CDR3 length: 14 residues. V lost 1 base, J lost 2 bases, and 8 bases lay in between. CDR1 and CDR2 (germline): SGHTA, FQGNSA. The chain employs TRBV7-2 and TRBJ1-2; no reliable D call. This receptor was taken from a girl aged 2 to 17 with multiple sclerosis. Sequenced sample: blood. In nucleotides, the CDR3 is TGTGCCAGCAGCTTAGTTGCGGAAAACTATGGCTACACCTTC. As protein: CASSLVAENYGYTF.